Listed below are T cell receptor beta chains from one sample, sequenced in a study of blood T cell repertoires in COVID-19. The data were produced by immunoSEQ multiplex PCR, yet TCRdb's version contains in-frame clones alone and is incomplete. The sample records 200,000 to 250,000 clones, around 80% being singletons. The source material was peripheral blood. The source is a woman aged 65 to 85 with acute or convalescent COVID-19. The CDR3 runs from the conserved cysteine through the conserved F or W. D genes are given only for firm matches. A row's size may be missing; if present it is once, few, many or a size class.

V: TRBV27; size: NA; D: TRBD1; CDR3: CASSTWTGETYNEQFF
V: TRBV28; size: many; D: TRBD1; CDR3: CASSPPGQRNQPQHF
V: TRBV7-9; size: NA; D: NA; CDR3: CASSPRPGGRRETQYF
V: TRBV24-1; size: NA; D: TRBD2; CDR3: CATSDPGLAGDEQFF
V: TRBV28; size: NA; D: TRBD1; CDR3: CASTPQGASNQPQHF
V: TRBV7-2; size: NA; D: TRBD2; CDR3: CASSLYLAGESYEQYF
V: TRBV5-1; size: NA; D: NA; CDR3: CASSFGAGGNTIYF
V: TRBV27; size: few; D: NA; CDR3: CASSLTGTKNTEAFF
V: TRBV10-3; size: NA; D: NA; CDR3: CAISVRVGGIKDEQYF
V: TRBV5-3; size: NA; D: TRBD1; CDR3: CARSLPGQGACGYTF
V: TRBV9; size: few; D: NA; CDR3: CASSVAGFNTGELFF
V: TRBV7-2; size: once; D: NA; CDR3: CASSLVSPGDEQFF
V: TRBV7-2; size: NA; D: NA; CDR3: CASSTPGNQPQHF
V: TRBV2; size: few; D: NA; CDR3: CASSRTSYEQYF
V: TRBV20-1; size: NA; D: TRBD2; CDR3: CSASAAGGRNEQFF
V: TRBV20-1; size: NA; D: NA; CDR3: CSASPLNYGYTF
V: TRBV14; size: NA; D: TRBD1; CDR3: CASSRSPTGIAAFF
V: TRBV7-2; size: NA; D: NA; CDR3: CASSRGGVSYEQYF
V: TRBV7-7; size: NA; D: NA; CDR3: CASSPRGWGEQYF
V: TRBV20-1; size: NA; D: NA; CDR3: CSARVAGGYTF
V: TRBV5-1; size: NA; D: TRBD1; CDR3: CASSLGTGGPYEQYF
V: TRBV7-2; size: NA; D: TRBD2; CDR3: CASSSSGTSGSNGFF
V: TRBV28; size: NA; D: NA; CDR3: CASHRGLNNEQFF
V: TRBV28; size: few; D: NA; CDR3: CASTVTPRGSYEQYF
V: TRBV9; size: few; D: TRBD2; CDR3: CASSPGGLAGVEQFF
V: TRBV5-1; size: NA; D: NA; CDR3: CASSLATRGDNEQFF
V: TRBV5-6; size: once; D: TRBD1; CDR3: CASSRTGQETQYF
V: TRBV4-1; size: NA; D: NA; CDR3: CASSQAPGDSPLHF
V: TRBV2; size: few; D: NA; CDR3: CASLRSRKGDGVRGFYEQYF
V: TRBV5-1; size: NA; D: TRBD2; CDR3: CASSAGLSYEQYF
V: TRBV5-1; size: NA; D: NA; CDR3: CASSLAGQGRHTEAFF
V: TRBV6-5; size: NA; D: NA; CDR3: CASSRDSRETQYF
V: TRBV3-1/TRBV3-2; size: few; D: NA; CDR3: CASSQRGTEAFF
V: TRBV28; size: NA; D: NA; CDR3: CASTLPGHPISGNTIYF
V: TRBV5-1; size: NA; D: TRBD1; CDR3: CASSLGTGAYEQYF
V: TRBV9; size: few; D: NA; CDR3: CASSVSDGRDGYTF
V: TRBV11-3; size: NA; D: NA; CDR3: CASSRGPAGDTQYF
V: TRBV14; size: NA; D: TRBD1; CDR3: CASSRIPGQDYGYTF
V: TRBV27; size: once; D: TRBD2; CDR3: CASSRSGGVYEQYF
V: TRBV27; size: NA; D: TRBD1; CDR3: CASSRTGPYEQYF
V: TRBV15; size: NA; D: TRBD2; CDR3: CATSGSPGLAAKGGYNEQFF
V: TRBV5-6; size: NA; D: TRBD1; CDR3: CASSLAGTVNEKLFF